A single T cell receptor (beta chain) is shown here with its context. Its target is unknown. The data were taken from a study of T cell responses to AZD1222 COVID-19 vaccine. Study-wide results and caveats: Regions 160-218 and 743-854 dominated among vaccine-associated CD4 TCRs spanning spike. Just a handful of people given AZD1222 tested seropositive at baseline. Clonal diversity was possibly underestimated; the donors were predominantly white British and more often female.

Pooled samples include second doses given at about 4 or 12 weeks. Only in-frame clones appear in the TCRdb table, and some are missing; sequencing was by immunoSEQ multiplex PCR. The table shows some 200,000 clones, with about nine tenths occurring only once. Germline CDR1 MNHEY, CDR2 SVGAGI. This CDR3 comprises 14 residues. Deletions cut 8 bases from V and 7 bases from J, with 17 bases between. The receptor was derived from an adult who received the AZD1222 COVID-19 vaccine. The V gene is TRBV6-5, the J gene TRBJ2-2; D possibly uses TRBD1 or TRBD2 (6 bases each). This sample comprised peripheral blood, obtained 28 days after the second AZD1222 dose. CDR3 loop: CASSDPGASGELFF. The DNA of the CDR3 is TGTGCCAGCTCTGACCCGGGGGCAAGCGGGGAGCTGTTTTTT.